Below, 15 T cell receptor beta chains from the same sample are listed, as sequenced in a study of technical replicates of blood from a handful of donors. The data were produced by immunoSEQ multiplex PCR, yet TCRdb's version contains in-frame clones alone and is incomplete. This sample yields some 82,000 clones, of which about 93% are seen a single time; about 0.39% belongs to the top ten. Source material: T cells isolated from PBMCs. These receptors were collected from a human donor in good health.

The gene calls are TRBV5-1 and TRBJ1-3; D is possibly TRBD1 (6 bases). This CDR3 is 16 amino acids long. The V gene lost 4 bases and the J gene lost 2 bases, with 16 bases spanning the gap. Germline V CDR1 and CDR2: SGHRS, YFSETQ. The chain's CDR3 is CASSQTGFQAGNTIYF. CDR3 coding DNA: TGCGCCAGCAGCCAAACAGGGTTTCAAGCTGGAAACACCATATATTTT.

The chain combines TRBV19 with TRBJ1-5, with TRBD1 identical over 7 bases. The CDR3 is 15 amino acids. Germline-derived CDR1 and CDR2 are LNHDA and SQIVND (reference sequence). V trimming: 4 bases; J trimming: 1 base; junction bases outside the gene matches: 4. The CDR3 protein is CASSTTGLSNQPQHF. As DNA, the CDR3 is TGTGCCAGTAGTACGACAGGGCTGAGCAATCAGCCCCAGCATTTT.

In its sample, this clone was seen once. V usage is TRBV7-2 and J usage is TRBJ2-7, with 9 bases identical to TRBD2. Germline assignment: CDR1 SGHTA and CDR2 FQGNSA. V lost 5 bases to trimming and J lost 0 bases; unmatched junction nucleotides: 2. The CDR3 is 14 amino acids. The CDR3 DNA reads as TGTGCCAGCAGCAGACTAGCGGCCTCCTACGAGCAGTACTTC. Translating gives CASSRLAASYEQYF.

The genes are TRBV4-2 and TRBJ2-5, with 7 positions matching TRBD2. CDR1 LGHNA and CDR2 YNFKEQ come from the germline V gene. CDR3 size: 16 residues. With 1 base clipped from V and 0 bases from J, the junction kept 5 bases outside the gene matches. CDR3: CASSQAGGSYQETQYF. CDR3 nucleotide sequence: TGTGCCAGCAGCCAAGCGGGCGGGAGTTACCAAGAGACCCAGTACTTC.

The CDR3: CASSGQNSYEQYF. The CDR3 region has the DNA TGTGCCAGCAGCGGACAGAATTCGTACGAGCAGTACTTC. This rearrangement joins TRBV7-3 to TRBJ2-7; tentatively, D is TRBD1 (6 bases). The CDR3 sequence is 13 residues long. Germline loops: CDR1 SGHTA, CDR2 FQGTGA. V lost 5 bases and J 4 bases, leaving 12 bases between the germline ends.

CDR3 loop: CASSSEGGTEAFF. Here the CDR3 DNA reads TGTGCCAGCAGCTCGGAAGGGGGCACTGAAGCTTTCTTT. The rearrangement joins TRBV13 to TRBJ1-1; weak D call: TRBD1 (6 bases). V lost 4 bases to trimming and J lost 4 bases, with 10 bases between them. Germline V gene data show CDR1 as PRHDT and CDR2 as FYEKMQ (reference sequence). The CDR3 sequence is 13 residues long.

The chain joins TRBV2 to TRBJ1-2; D not certain. The germline gives CDR1 SNHLY, CDR2 FYNNEI. V dropped 3 bases and J dropped 1 base, with 21 bases sitting between them. This CDR3 has 18 amino acids. Here the CDR3 reads CASSESLLSSYFNYGYTF. DNA of the CDR3: TGTGCCAGCAGTGAGTCGCTCTTATCGTCCTACTTTAACTATGGCTACACCTTC.

This clone was observed a handful of times. This rearrangement joins TRBV5-6 to TRBJ1-1, with D unclear. The V and J ends lost 1 base and 7 bases respectively, with 8 bases between them. Germline V gives CDR1 SGHDT, CDR2 YYEEEE. The CDR3 sequence is 12 residues long. The CDR3 loop reads CASSLSGSEAFF. As DNA, the CDR3 is TGTGCCAGCAGCTTGTCGGGTAGTGAAGCTTTCTTT.

This clone was recorded once. The chain combines TRBV28 with TRBJ2-5; 7 bases are shared with TRBD1. The CDR3 runs 14 residues. The ends lost 5 bases at V and 1 base at J; junction bases unmatched: 4. The germline V gene has CDR1 MDHEN and CDR2 SYDVKM. The CDR3 coding sequence is TGTGCCAGCAGTAAGACAGGGTTCCAAGAGACCCAGTACTTC. It specifies CASSKTGFQETQYF.

The chain links TRBV4-1 to TRBJ1-2, with 12 positions matching TRBD1. The CDR3 sequence is 15 residues long. V shed 4 bases and J 3 bases; nucleotides not matched to a gene: 3. CDR1 is MGHRA and CDR2 is YSYEKL in the germline V gene. For the CDR3, the DNA is TGCGCCAGCAGCCCGGGACAGGGGGCTTACTATGGCTACACCTTC. Protein sequence: CASSPGQGAYYGYTF.

The chain links TRBV28 to TRBJ2-1, with D possibly matching TRBD2 (5 bases). The CDR3 is 15 amino acids. V was trimmed by 3 bases and J by 0 bases, leaving 9 bases between them. Germline lookup yields CDR1 MDHEN and CDR2 SYDVKM. The CDR3 is CASSFRGSSYNEQFF. In nucleotides, the CDR3 is TGTGCCAGCAGTTTCAGAGGGAGCTCCTACAATGAGCAGTTCTTC. Based on the CDR3 plus reference TRBV28 and TRBJ2-1, the full variable domain is DVKVTQSSRYLVKRTGEKVFLECVQDMDHENMFWYRQDPGLGLRLIYFSYDVKMKEKGDIPEGYSVSREKKERFSLILESASTNQTSMYLCASSFRGSSYNEQFFGPGTRLTVL.

A note on this clone: One junction end disagrees with the germline gene, perhaps due to a read error. The chain joins TRBV7-7 to TRBJ2-1; 10 positions match TRBD2. The CDR3 has 14 amino acids. CDR1 and CDR2 from the germline V gene are SSHAT and FNYEAQ (reference sequence). The CDR3 coding sequence is TGTGCCAGCAGCCTAGCGGGAGAACACAATGAGCAGTTCTTC. This gives the protein CASSLAGEHNEQFF.

The rearrangement links TRBV4-3 to TRBJ2-2, with D perhaps matching TRBD1 (5 bases). CDR3 length: 15 residues. Germline CDR1 LGHNA, CDR2 YSLEER. With 1 base removed from V and 4 bases from J, the gap between germline ends came to 10 bases. CDR3 DNA sequence: TGCGCCAGCAGCCAAGGTGGAAGGGGCACCGGGGAGCTGTTTTTT. It encodes CASSQGGRGTGELFF.

The chain employs TRBV7-8 and TRBJ2-3; D not certain. The CDR3 consists of 12 residues. Per the germline V gene, CDR1 is SGHVS and CDR2 is FQNEAQ. V gave up 2 bases and J gave up 5 bases, with 5 bases separating them. CDR3 DNA: TGTGCCAGCAGCTTAAACTTAGATACGCAGTATTTT. Its protein product is CASSLNLDTQYF.

CDR3 region: CAWTPGGRIYGYTF. As DNA, the CDR3 is TGTGCCTGGACCCCGGGGGGGAGAATTTATGGCTACACCTTC. The chain combines TRBV30 with TRBJ1-2; tentative D call: TRBD1 (5 bases). CDR1 and CDR2 from the germline V gene are GTSNPN and SVGIG (reference sequence). This CDR3 contains 14 residues. Trimming cost V 4 bases and J 5 bases, with 17 bases left between them.